These 14 T cell receptor beta chains were sequenced from one sample in a study of blood T cell repertoires in COVID-19. Produced via immunoSEQ multiplex PCR; TCRdb's table is partial and in-frame only. The sample contains 80,000 to 100,000 clones, around nine tenths of which appear only once. What was sequenced was peripheral blood. These TCRs come from a man between 70 and 80 years old with acute or convalescent COVID-19.

CDR3 sequence (DNA): TGTGCCACTAGAGAACAGGGCCTCGAGCAGTACGTC. Translating it yields CATREQGLEQYV. The chain carries TRBV19 and TRBJ2-7, with D possibly being TRBD1 (6 bases). CDR3 length: 12 amino acids. V lost 10 bases to trimming and J lost 6 bases, with 16 bases between them. Germline values: CDR1 LNHDA, CDR2 SQIVND (reference sequence).

This sequence joins TRBV7-9 and TRBJ1-2; possibly TRBD1 for D (5 bases). CDR1 is SEHNR, CDR2 FQNEAQ, per germline (reference sequence). The V end lost 4 bases, the J end lost 5 bases, and 8 bases lay between the germline ends. The CDR3 is 12 amino acids. The CDR3 nucleotides are TGTGCCAGCAGCTCAGGGTGGTATGGCTACACCTTC. Its protein product is CASSSGWYGYTF.

The sample holds one count of this clone. CDR3 amino acids: CSVEWDREPYEQYV. CDR3 sequence (DNA): TGCAGCGTTGAATGGGACAGGGAACCCTACGAGCAGTACGTC. The J gene is TRBJ2-7, the V gene TRBV29-1, with 9 bases lining up with TRBD1. After removal of 2 bases from V and 2 bases from J, the junction contained 4 bases not matched to a gene. The CDR3 totals 14 residues. Germline CDR1 and CDR2: SQVTM and ANQGSEA.

The rearrangement links TRBV3-1 (or the pseudogene TRBV3-2) to TRBJ1-3; D gene ambiguous. Germline loops: CDR1 LGHDT, CDR2 YNNKEL (reference sequence). Trimming pared 2 bases from V and 3 bases from J, leaving 11 bases between. CDR3 length: 15 residues. CDR3 amino acids: CASSQSAGDGNTIYF. DNA of the CDR3: TGTGCCAGCAGCCAATCCGCCGGTGATGGAAACACCATATATTTT.

This clone has a single count. In DNA form, the CDR3 reads TGCGCCAGCAGCCAGGGACAGGGGGGTTTAAGCTTCATCGAGCAGTTCTTC. Its translation: CASSQGQGGLSFIEQFF. The chain links TRBV4-1 to TRBJ2-1; 11 bases match TRBD1. Germline CDR1 and CDR2: MGHRA and YSYEKL. The CDR3 consists of 17 residues. Germline trimming cut 3 bases from V and 10 bases from J; bases unmatched to any gene: 14.

This clone was counted between two and nine times. V usage is TRBV19 and J usage is TRBJ1-1; TRBD1 matches at 8 bases. CDR1 is LNHDA, CDR2 SQIVND, per germline (reference sequence). This CDR3 comprises 15 residues. V lost 5 bases to trimming and J lost 1 base; unmatched junction nucleotides: 6. This CDR3 is CASSARQGQNTEAFF. The CDR3 nucleotides are TGTGCCAGTAGTGCCAGACAGGGGCAGAACACTGAAGCTTTCTTT.

The table lists this clone with a count of one. The CDR3 loop is CASSYGGAEPQHF. The CDR3 DNA reads as TGTGCCAGCAGTTACGGGGGGGCGGAGCCCCAGCATTTT. The chain combines TRBV6-5 with TRBJ1-5; a weak D match, TRBD1 (6 bases). The CDR3 extends over 13 amino acids. V was cut by 2 bases and J by 8 bases, with 10 bases left in between. Per germline, CDR1 MNHEY and CDR2 SVGAGI.

This clone was found once. V is TRBV6-5 and J is TRBJ2-2; D gene unclear. CDR1 is MNHEY and CDR2 is SVGAGI in the germline V gene. This CDR3 region has 15 residues. V lost 4 bases and J lost 5, with 14 bases in between. The CDR3 nucleotides read TGTGCCAGCAGTTTATCCCCCGTATATACCGGGGAGCTGTTTTTT. The encoded protein is CASSLSPVYTGELFF.

The sample holds one count of this clone. The chain combines TRBV7-8 with TRBJ2-1, with D possibly matching TRBD2 (6 bases). Looked up from germline, CDR1 is SGHVS and CDR2 is FQNEAQ. V shed 1 base and J shed 4 bases, with 14 bases lying between them. CDR3 length: 16 residues. CDR3 sequence: CASSLVGSSEYNEQFF. The CDR3 nucleotides read TGTGCCAGCAGCTTAGTCGGCTCTAGCGAGTACAATGAGCAGTTCTTC.

The V and J genes are TRBV2 and TRBJ2-1; TRBD1 matches 9 bases. This CDR3 is built from 15 residues. The germline V gene encodes CDR1 SNHLY and CDR2 FYNNEI. V shed 4 bases and J 6 bases; nucleotides not matched to a gene: 7. CDR3 residues: CASSGRDRVFNEQFF. For the CDR3, the DNA is TGTGCCAGCAGTGGTAGGGACAGGGTATTCAATGAGCAGTTCTTC.

The chain combines TRBV4-1 with TRBJ1-2, with 9 positions matching TRBD1. CDR1 is MGHRA and CDR2 is YSYEKL in the germline V gene. This CDR3 region has 19 residues. V trimming: 0 bases; J trimming: 2 bases; junction bases outside the gene matches: 13. CDR3 sequence (DNA): TGCGCCAGCAGCCAAGAACCCGGGACAGGGCTGGAATGGAACTATGGCTACACCTTC. Amino acids: CASSQEPGTGLEWNYGYTF.

The J gene is TRBJ1-6, the V gene TRBV5-1, with 7 nucleotides matching TRBD1. After removal of 4 bases from V and 8 bases from J, the junction contained 3 bases not matched to a gene. CDR3 length: 13 amino acids. Germline lookup yields CDR1 SGHRS and CDR2 YFSETQ. CDR3 coding DNA: TGCGCCAGCAGCACCGACAGGGATTCACCCCTCCACTTT. Protein sequence: CASSTDRDSPLHF.

The gene calls are TRBV5-4 and TRBJ1-2, with D uncertain. Trimming removed 0 bases at V and 6 bases at J, with 21 bases between. The CDR3 is made up of 17 amino acids. Germline CDR1 is SGHNT and CDR2 is YYREEE (reference sequence). The CDR3 region is CASSLGPSLSYMDGYTF. For the CDR3, the DNA is TGTGCCAGCAGCTTGGGGCCTAGTCTTTCGTACATGGATGGCTACACCTTC.

Comments on this clone: In the same sample, other DNA sequences code for this CDR3. V usage is TRBV9 and J usage is TRBJ1-4, with 9 bases matching TRBD1. After removal of 4 bases from V and 7 bases from J, the junction contained 5 bases not matched to a gene. The CDR3 is 14 residues long. Germline CDR1 and CDR2: SGDLS and YYNGEE. The chain's CDR3 is CASSPQGAGEKLFF. The CDR3, as DNA: TGTGCCAGCAGCCCACAGGGGGCGGGTGAAAAACTGTTTTTT.